This entry describes one T cell receptor beta chain. The sample originates from a study of blood T cells in healthy people across ages. Researchers collected roughly 9.8 milliliters of peripheral blood from every single donor. Next came a second PCR, run for about 7 to 12 cycles, which used a sample-barcoded 5' primer along with a J-beta primer mix. TCRdb ran MiXCR on the 5' RACE reads and lists one entry per CDR3 protein. The profile shows 750,000 to 1,000,000 distinct CDR3 sequences, 25% to 30% of them singletons. V lost 1 base and J 5 bases, leaving 12 bases between the germline ends. This CDR3 spans 15 amino acids. The sample was also linked to a second study, of T cells of mothers and their children. That work contributes: Healthy Caucasian mothers, a few in number, and their six children were the donors. In the second PCR, M1S primer introduced barcodes and 2-4 random bases. For related and unrelated pairs alike, thymic selection shapes TCR recombination output similarly.

J is TRBJ1-5 and V is TRBV12-3 or TRBV12-4; unclear D gene. The receptor comes from a woman in her thirties or forties in good health. Sequenced material: blood. CDR3 region: CASSLGTVGHQPQHF. In DNA, the CDR3 is TGTGCCAGCAGTTTAGGGACGGTCGGGCATCAGCCCCAGCATTTT.